This is a list of T cell receptor beta chains from one sample in a study of blood T cell repertoires in COVID-19. Libraries were prepared by immunoSEQ multiplex PCR; TCRdb keeps only in-frame clonotypes and omits some of them. This sample yields roughly 260,000 clones, of which roughly 85% are seen a single time; under 3.5% belongs to the top ten. The sequenced material came from peripheral blood. Every receptor here comes from a woman between 18 and 30 years old with acute or convalescent COVID-19. Each CDR3 is given with its conserved first and last residue. A D gene is named only where the DNA matches it firmly. Part of the rows lack a size; the others show once, few, many or a class for expanded clones.

NA,TRBJ2-4,TRBV7-6,NA,TGTGCCAGCAGCTTATCGTTTGACGGGAGCTCTATTCAGTACTTC,CASSLSFDGSSIQYF
NA,TRBJ1-1,TRBV5-6,NA,TGTGCCAGCAGCTTGTGGACACTCGGGGGAGCTTTCTTT,CASSLWTLGGAFF
NA,TRBJ1-5,TRBV29-1,NA,TGCAGCGTTGGTTCAGGCAATCAGCCCCAGCATTTT,CSVGSGNQPQHF
NA,TRBJ1-1,TRBV2,NA,TGTGCCAGCAGTGCTTTGAAGGGGGACACTGAAGCTTTCTTT,CASSALKGDTEAFF
NA,TRBJ1-2,TRBV7-9,many,TGTGCCAGCAGCCCGGCTAGTGGCTACACCTTC,CASSPASGYTF
TRBD2,TRBJ2-1,TRBV20-1,NA,TGCAGTGCTAGTCTTCCCGGGACTAGCCGGACGAATGAGCAGTTCTTC,CSASLPGTSRTNEQFF
TRBD2,TRBJ2-5,TRBV29-1,once,TGCAGCGTTATAAGGACTAGCGGGCAGACCCAGTACTTC,CSVIRTSGQTQYF
TRBD2,TRBJ2-1,TRBV7-2,NA,TGTGCCAGCAGCCCTATAGCGGGGAGCTACAATGAGCAGTTCTTC,CASSPIAGSYNEQFF
TRBD2,TRBJ2-6,TRBV19,NA,TGTGCCAGTAGTATTCTTTCGGGGGGTGGGCCCAACGTCCTGACTTTC,CASSILSGGGPNVLTF
NA,TRBJ1-5,TRBV28,NA,TGTGCCAGCAGTTCGCACAGGGAGGGGATTGTCGGTCAGCCCCAGCATTTT,CASSSHREGIVGQPQHF
NA,TRBJ1-4,TRBV3-1/TRBV3-2,NA,TGTGCCAGCAGCCAAGAGCAGGCAGGAAATGAAAAACTGTTTTTT,CASSQEQAGNEKLFF
TRBD2,TRBJ2-7,TRBV19,NA,TGTGCCAGTAGGGTAAGCGGGAGGCCCTCATACGAGCAGTACTTC,CASRVSGRPSYEQYF
TRBD1,TRBJ1-4,TRBV6-5,NA,TGTGCCAGCAGTAGAAGACAGGGGAATGAAAAACTGTTTTTT,CASSRRQGNEKLFF
NA,TRBJ1-2,TRBV19,NA,TGTGCCACACGTGAGGGCGGCTACACCTTC,CATREGGYTF
NA,TRBJ1-1,TRBV5-5,NA,TGTGCCAGCAGCAGGGGTCCTTCAATTGAAGCTTTCTTT,CASSRGPSIEAFF
NA,TRBJ2-5,TRBV19,NA,TGTGCCAGTAGTACTCGGGAGACCCAGTACTTC,CASSTRETQYF
TRBD2,TRBJ2-1,TRBV7-6,NA,TGTGCCAGCAGCCCGAGGGGGCTAGCGGGAGACCACGGTCTCTTCGATGAGCAGTTCTTC,CASSPRGLAGDHGLFDEQFF
TRBD1,TRBJ1-1,TRBV6-6,NA,TGTGCCAGCAGTATAGGGGTCCGGACAGGGACTGAAGCTTTCTTT,CASSIGVRTGTEAFF
TRBD2,TRBJ2-7,TRBV11-2,NA,TGTGCCAGCAGCTTAAATAGCGGGGGGAGTTACGAGCAGTACTTC,CASSLNSGGSYEQYF
TRBD2,TRBJ2-1,TRBV14,once,TGTGCCAGCAGCCGTCCGGGAGGGATTGAGCAGTTCTTC,CASSRPGGIEQFF
NA,TRBJ1-2,TRBV30,NA,TGTGCCTGGATTAGGGGGGGCGGCTACACCTTC,CAWIRGGGYTF
TRBD2,TRBJ2-7,TRBV15,NA,TGTGCCACCAGCAGGGAGACTAGCAGACTATACGAGCAGTACTTC,CATSRETSRLYEQYF
TRBD2,TRBJ2-7,TRBV18,NA,TGTGCCAGCTCACCGGGTAGCGGGAGACAAGACGAGCAGTACTTC,CASSPGSGRQDEQYF
NA,TRBJ1-4,TRBV5-8,NA,TGTGCCAGCAGCTTGTGGGGCAGGGGCTCTGAAAAACTGTTTTTT,CASSLWGRGSEKLFF
NA,TRBJ2-1,TRBV7-2,NA,TGTGCCAGCAGCTTAAGTAGAAACAATGAGCAGTTCTTC,CASSLSRNNEQFF
NA,TRBJ2-1,TRBV2,NA,TGTGCCAGGCATAGGGGTGAATACTACAATGAGCAGTTCTTC,CARHRGEYYNEQFF
TRBD1,TRBJ2-5,TRBV27,NA,TGTGCCAGCAGTTTCCAAGGACAGGGAGAGACCCAGTACTTC,CASSFQGQGETQYF
TRBD1,TRBJ2-1,TRBV9,NA,TGTGCCAGCAGCGTAGAGACAGGGGGTTCGTTATACGATGAGCAGTTCTTC,CASSVETGGSLYDEQFF
TRBD1,TRBJ2-7,TRBV15,once,TGTGCCACCAGCAGAGGCAATCCCCGGGACAGGGGCTTCGAGCAGTACTTC,CATSRGNPRDRGFEQYF
NA,TRBJ2-7,TRBV30,NA,TGTGCCTGGAGGGGCGGACAGACCTTTCTGGGTAAAGAGTACTTC,CAWRGGQTFLGKEYF
NA,TRBJ2-3,TRBV6-5,NA,TGTGCCAGCAGTTACGAACGGGGCACAGATACGCAGTATTTT,CASSYERGTDTQYF
NA,TRBJ1-1,TRBV28,NA,TGTGCCAGCAGTTTATTAGGGGTCGCAGTCATGAACACTGAAGCTTTCTTT,CASSLLGVAVMNTEAFF
TRBD2,TRBJ2-1,TRBV4-2,NA,TGTGCCAGCAGCCAAGTCGGTGCGGGGAGGGTATACAATGAGCAGTTCTTC,CASSQVGAGRVYNEQFF
NA,TRBJ2-7,TRBV20-1,NA,TGCAGTGCTAGTCAATACTGGCTGGAGTCGTCCCAGCGAGCATACGAGCAGTACTTC,CSASQYWLESSQRAYEQYF
NA,TRBJ2-7,TRBV25-1,NA,TGTGCCAGCAGTTCTAGCGGGACAGGTCAATACGAGCAGTACTTC,CASSSSGTGQYEQYF
TRBD1,TRBJ1-5,TRBV19,NA,TGTGCCAGTAGTACCGGGACAGGGCAAGGTGGCAATCAGCCCCAGCATTTT,CASSTGTGQGGNQPQHF
TRBD2,TRBJ2-7,TRBV27,NA,TGTGCCAGCAGTTGGGGGGGTCAGCAGTACTTC,CASSWGGQQYF
TRBD1,TRBJ2-7,TRBV3-1/TRBV3-2,NA,TGTGCCAGCAGCCCGCCGGGACAGGGCTACGAGCAGTACTTC,CASSPPGQGYEQYF
TRBD2,TRBJ2-1,TRBV4-3,NA,TGCGCCAGCAGCCAGGGACGCGGGAGGAGGTCCTACAATGAGCAGTTCTTC,CASSQGRGRRSYNEQFF
TRBD1,TRBJ1-4,TRBV25-1,few,TGTGCCAGCAGTGAACCCCCCGGGACAGGGAGGGAAAAACTGTTTTTT,CASSEPPGTGREKLFF
NA,TRBJ1-1,TRBV18,NA,TGTGCCAGCTCACCACGGGGGGGGCGCGGCACTGAAGCTTTCTTT,CASSPRGGRGTEAFF
TRBD1,TRBJ2-1,TRBV18,NA,TGTGCCAGCTCACCAGACAGGGTGGAGCAGTTCTTC,CASSPDRVEQFF
TRBD2,TRBJ2-1,TRBV28,NA,TGTGCCAGCAGTTTCCGCCGCGGGAGGAGTCCCAATGAGCAGTTCTTC,CASSFRRGRSPNEQFF
NA,TRBJ1-1,TRBV19,NA,TGTGCCAGTATTTCCCGGCGGGGGAACACTGAAGCTTTCTTT,CASISRRGNTEAFF
NA,TRBJ2-2,TRBV28,NA,TGTGCCAGCAGTTTGTTAGGGGGGGGGACCGGGGAGCTGTTTTTT,CASSLLGGGTGELFF
NA,TRBJ1-1,TRBV16,NA,TGTGCCAGCAGCCTAGACATGAACACTGAAGCTTTCTTT,CASSLDMNTEAFF
NA,TRBJ1-2,TRBV7-8,NA,TGTGCCAGCAGCATCGATACGGGACAAGCTATTTATGGCTACACCTTC,CASSIDTGQAIYGYTF
NA,TRBJ1-1,TRBV28,NA,TGTGCCAGCAGTTTACCGGGATCGGACACTGAAGCTTTCTTT,CASSLPGSDTEAFF
NA,TRBJ2-3,TRBV4-1,NA,TGCGCCAGCAGCCAAGAAGGGGCGACAGGTCGAACAGATACGCAGTATTTT,CASSQEGATGRTDTQYF
NA,TRBJ2-7,TRBV30,NA,TGTGCCTGGGCCCTGATAGCGAAGAGCTCCTACGAGCAGTACTTC,CAWALIAKSSYEQYF
TRBD1,TRBJ1-6,TRBV3-1/TRBV3-2,NA,TGTGCCAGCAGCCAAGGGGACAGGGTGAGTTCACCCCTCCACTTT,CASSQGDRVSSPLHF
TRBD2,TRBJ2-2,TRBV10-1,NA,TGCGCCAGCAGTGAAGGGCTAGCGGGAGGGCCCGGCGGGGAGCTGTTTTTT,CASSEGLAGGPGGELFF
TRBD1,TRBJ1-2,TRBV5-4,NA,TGTGCCAGCAGCTCCCCGGGACAGGGATGGGATGGCTACACCTTC,CASSSPGQGWDGYTF
NA,TRBJ1-6,TRBV7-6,NA,TGTGCCAGCAGCTTTGAGAATTCACCCCTCCACTTT,CASSFENSPLHF
TRBD2,TRBJ2-1,TRBV3-1/TRBV3-2,once,TGTGCCAGCAGCCAAGAACGCCCCAGCGGGAAGAGCTCCTACAATGAGCAGTTCTTC,CASSQERPSGKSSYNEQFF
NA,TRBJ2-7,TRBV13,NA,TGTGCCAGCAGAACAGGTGGCGGAACCTACGAGCAGTACTTC,CASRTGGGTYEQYF
NA,TRBJ2-3,TRBV7-2,few,TGTGCCAGCAGCTTAGAGCGGGGCACAGATACGCAGTATTTT,CASSLERGTDTQYF